The next 4 T cell receptor beta chains were all read from a single sample in a study of T cells in Graves' hyperthyroidism and ophthalmopathy (dated by TCRdb to between 2018 and 2021). To prepare the library, multiplex PCR was applied. Data came from an Illumina HiSeq 2000. The TCR beta CDR3 regions were amplified from the RNA transcripts. A first-round RT-PCR of the TCR CDR3 used the HTBI primer set with the Qiagen OneStep RT-PCR kit. The public reads were reanalyzed by TCRdb: fastp trimming at Q25, MiXCR alignment, in-frame beta chains only. Rows are unified per CDR3 protein, each entry keeping the most common DNA and genes. The sample table lists roughly 380,000 distinct CDR3 sequences, less than 15% of them with a count of one. The ten largest clones capture less than 25% of the sample. The sample was blood. These receptors were collected from a man younger than 45 with Graves' hyperthyroidism that later progressed to Graves' ophthalmopathy.

Many counts were recorded for this clonotype. The junction and the germline gene differ at one end; a read error may be behind it. The chain uses TRBV30 and TRBJ2-1; D gene uncertain. CDR1 and CDR2 (germline): GTSNPN, SVGIG (reference sequence). This CDR3 region has 11 residues. CDR3 DNA: TGTGCCCGGAGCTCCTACAATGAGCAGTTCTTC. Encoded protein: CARSSYNEQFF.

This clonotype was seen many times. The chain's CDR3 is CASSLASGARADTQYF. CDR3 sequence (DNA): TGTGCCAGCAGCTTAGCGTCGGGGGCGCGCGCAGATACGCAGTATTTT. This chain links TRBV7-2 with TRBJ2-3, with D perhaps being TRBD1 or TRBD2 (6 bases each). The CDR3 runs to 16 residues. Germline lookup yields CDR1 SGHTA and CDR2 FQGNSA. V shed 0 bases and J shed 4 bases, with 14 bases lying between them.

In the case of this clonotype: This may be a read error, as it is one base from a much larger clone. The chain carries TRBV28 and TRBJ1-3, with D uncertain. The length of the CDR3 is 14 residues. Germline-derived CDR1 and CDR2 are MDHEN and SYDVKM. The CDR3 bases are TGTGTCAGCAGTTTCGTGGTTGCAGGAAACACCATATATTTT. Translated: CVSSFVVAGNTIYF.

This clonotype was found many times. The chain uses TRBV28 and TRBJ1-6; weak D call: TRBD1 (5 bases). V lost 8 bases and J 0 bases, leaving 14 bases between the germline ends. The germline V gene encodes CDR1 MDHEN and CDR2 SYDVKM. The CDR3 extends over 16 amino acids. In DNA, the CDR3 is TGTGCCAGCTCCGGGGACGGGAGCTCCTATAATTCACCCCTCCACTTT. It yields the protein CASSGDGSSYNSPLHF.